Listed here is a single T cell receptor beta chain. This receptor's antigen is unknown. The record has no base qualities; no much larger clone is one base away. The donors were healthy, HIV-negative adults who had no recently reported acute infections or vaccinations. Only Caucasian adults living in Nashville, Tennessee, USA were represented among the donors. CD4+ T cells were enriched by magnetic negative selection, after which naive cells were positively selected on CD45RA and the negative fraction was taken as the memory subset. After blood collection by leukapheresis, PBMCs were isolated using Ficoll-Histopaque density gradient centrifugation and then cryopreserved in the vapor phase of liquid nitrogen. Analytical flow cytometry was used to check the purity and quantity of each magnetically sorted T cell population. Genomic DNA was isolated from each sorted fraction and quantified by UV absorbance on a Nanodrop 2000c.

TCR CDR3 regions were amplified from genomic DNA by multiplex PCR using the deep immunoSEQ assay. Genomic DNA extracted from each cell subset was distributed evenly over all wells of several immunoSEQ 96-well plates, and each plate served as one replicate. For sorted subsets, roughly 0.2 ug genomic DNA, equal to tens of thousands of T cell genomes, was loaded into each replicate PCR. Purified libraries were measured with a Qubit 3.0 fluorometer, size-checked on a Bioanalyzer 2100, and measured again with the KAPA Library Quantification kit. Every immunoSEQ 96-well plate was sequenced on a separate single-read 150-cycle Illumina NextSeq 550 flow cell. For the original study's pipeline: Because the immunoSEQ output included only junctional sequences and no quality scores, the filtering could not be the same as the filtering used for full-length reads. Sequences were annotated with PyIR, a Python wrapper for IgBLAST v1.9, using IMGT germline references to assign V/J genes and CDR3. Reads with weak V/J assignments (E-value above 1e-6), missing CDR3, stop codons, out-of-frame junctions, or ambiguous translated residues were removed. A V3J clonotype was defined by an identical inferred V gene, J gene, and CDR3 amino acid sequence. The percentage overlap between two repertoires was calculated by dividing the number of shared unique clonotypes by the size of the smaller repertoire. RTK rarefaction, the Chao1 estimator, and Recon v2.1 estimates of unobserved clonotypes were used to assess repertoire richness. OLGA was used to compute generation probabilities for all TCRbeta clonotypes that the gDNA method yielded from a few donors. The clones in this table, taken by TCRdb from immuneACCESS, are in-frame only. Not every clone is retained; where verified, under half of the shortfall comes from an unresolved V gene, and the cause of the rest is unknown. V, J and clone size were drawn from that table, and D and trimming were deduced from the DNA. For this sample the table gives 600,000 to 750,000 clones, of which roughly 70% were detected only once. Approximately 2% of the sample rests with the top ten.

Via the germline V gene, CDR1 is SGHRS and CDR2 YFSETQ. Between the V and J ends, shortened by 0 bases and 2 bases respectively, the junction contains 11 bases. The CDR3, from cysteine to phenylalanine, totals 15 residues. CDR3 DNA only is kept here, 45 bases in frame from base 1. This sample is drawn from a study of shared clonotypes between healthy human individuals (dated by TCRdb to 2018 to 2020). Background for the entire study: A few men and a couple of women, aged 18 to 49 years, made up the cohort. For each donor, CD4 naive and CD4 memory were each given three plates, CD8 naive was given two plates, and CD8 memory was given one plate. To estimate repertoire size and how much clonotypes are shared between individuals, the study performed deep sequencing of blood TCR repertoires from 4 to 6 healthy adults. To increase sequencing depth and limit assay-specific biases, TCR repertoire library preparation and sequencing were carried out by different laboratories using diverse techniques. Leukapheresis yielded between about 0.85 and 10 billion PBMCs per donor.

General study outcomes and caveats: Estimated clonotype richness was generally larger for naive than for memory subsets. When a handful of donors were compared, the shared fraction of clonotypes was about 5% for naive CD4, roughly 3.3% for naive CD8, 2% to 2.5% for memory CD4, and 0.35% to 0.5% for memory CD8. Pairwise subsampling indicated that sequencing depth was expected to affect the degree of clonotype sharing among donors. The genetic and exposure-history diversity represented was limited by the small number of donors. Sampling was restricted to blood, and TCR repertoires in tissue are likely to differ from TCR repertoires in blood. Higher generation probabilities were observed for clonotypes shared by all four sorted-subset donors than for non-shared clonotypes. Even with the large sequencing depth, rarefaction of the sorted-subset datasets indicated that sequencing was incomplete.

The sample taken for sequencing was memory CD4+ T cells sorted from blood. This specimen's cell subset or site label, per the study, means: CD45RA-negative fraction. The rearranged chain carries TRBV5-1 and TRBJ1-2; a confident D gene designation cannot be given. The clonotype comes from a woman aged 30 to 39 in good health. The DNA sequence follows: TGCGCCAGCAGCTTGGGGGCAGGTGGGAACTATGGCTACACCTTC. The translation is CASSLGAGGNYGYTF.